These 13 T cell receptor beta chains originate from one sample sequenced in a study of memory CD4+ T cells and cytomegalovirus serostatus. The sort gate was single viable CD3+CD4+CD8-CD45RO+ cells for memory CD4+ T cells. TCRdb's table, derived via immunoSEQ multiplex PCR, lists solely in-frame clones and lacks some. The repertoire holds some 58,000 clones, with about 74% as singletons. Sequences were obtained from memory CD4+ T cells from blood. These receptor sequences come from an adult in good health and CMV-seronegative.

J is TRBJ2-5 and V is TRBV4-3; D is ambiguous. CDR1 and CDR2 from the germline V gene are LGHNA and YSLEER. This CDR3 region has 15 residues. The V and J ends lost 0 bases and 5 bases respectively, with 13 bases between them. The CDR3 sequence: CASSQDSQRPETQYF. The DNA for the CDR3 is TGCGCCAGCAGCCAAGATAGTCAGCGCCCTGAGACCCAGTACTTC.

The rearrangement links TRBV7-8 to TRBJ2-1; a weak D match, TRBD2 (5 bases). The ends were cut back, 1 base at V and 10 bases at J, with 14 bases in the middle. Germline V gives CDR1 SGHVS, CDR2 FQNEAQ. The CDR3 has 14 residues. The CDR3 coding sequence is TGTGCCAGCAGCTTAGTGGAGCACGGGGTCGAGCAGTTCTTC. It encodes CASSLVEHGVEQFF.

CDR3 amino acids: CASSFPGSGNIQYF. The CDR3 DNA reads as TGTGCCAGCAGTTTCCCCGGGAGTGGAAACATTCAGTACTTC. The V call is TRBV28, the J call TRBJ2-4, with a tentative D call TRBD2 (6 bases). CDR3 length: 14 residues. V shed 3 bases and J shed 6 bases, with 12 bases lying between them. Germline CDR1 is MDHEN and CDR2 is SYDVKM.

CDR3 amino acids: CASRTKGQMNTEAFF. The CDR3 nucleotides are TGTGCCAGTAGGACTAAGGGACAGATGAACACTGAAGCTTTCTTT. The chain couples TRBV19 to TRBJ1-1, with TRBD1 identical over 7 bases. This CDR3 has 15 residues. Germline assignment: CDR1 LNHDA and CDR2 SQIVND (reference sequence). The V segment lost 6 bases and the J segment 0 bases; nucleotides outside the gene matches: 7.

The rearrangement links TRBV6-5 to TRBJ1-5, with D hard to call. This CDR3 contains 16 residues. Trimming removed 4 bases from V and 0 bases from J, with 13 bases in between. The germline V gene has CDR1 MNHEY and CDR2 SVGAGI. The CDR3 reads CASSSVIPNSNQPQHF. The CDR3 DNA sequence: TGTGCCAGCAGTTCGGTAATACCAAATAGCAATCAGCCCCAGCATTTT.

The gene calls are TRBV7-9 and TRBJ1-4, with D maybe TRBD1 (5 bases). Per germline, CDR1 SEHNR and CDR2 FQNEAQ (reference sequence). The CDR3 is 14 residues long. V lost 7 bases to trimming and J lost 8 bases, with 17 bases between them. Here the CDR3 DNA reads TGTGCCAGCACCTCACCGGGGACCGGAGAAAAACTGTTTTTT. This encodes CASTSPGTGEKLFF.

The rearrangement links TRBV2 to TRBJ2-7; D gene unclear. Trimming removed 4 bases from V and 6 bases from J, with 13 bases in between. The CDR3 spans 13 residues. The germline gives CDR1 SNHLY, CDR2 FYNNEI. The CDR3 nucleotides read TGTGCCAGCAGTGCCAGGCAGACCCGCGAGCAGTACTTC. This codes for CASSARQTREQYF.

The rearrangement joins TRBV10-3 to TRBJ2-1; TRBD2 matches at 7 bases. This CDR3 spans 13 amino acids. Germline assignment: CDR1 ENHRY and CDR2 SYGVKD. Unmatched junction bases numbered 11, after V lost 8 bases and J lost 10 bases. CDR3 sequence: CAIAQREGKEQFF. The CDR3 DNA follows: TGTGCCATCGCCCAGCGGGAAGGGAAGGAGCAGTTCTTC.

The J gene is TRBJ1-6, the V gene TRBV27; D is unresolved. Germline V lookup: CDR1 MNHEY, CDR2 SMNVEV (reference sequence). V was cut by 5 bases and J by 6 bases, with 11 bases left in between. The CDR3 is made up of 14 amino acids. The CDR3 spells CASSLTEINSPLHF. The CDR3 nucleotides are TGTGCCAGCAGTCTCACTGAGATTAATTCACCCCTCCACTTT.

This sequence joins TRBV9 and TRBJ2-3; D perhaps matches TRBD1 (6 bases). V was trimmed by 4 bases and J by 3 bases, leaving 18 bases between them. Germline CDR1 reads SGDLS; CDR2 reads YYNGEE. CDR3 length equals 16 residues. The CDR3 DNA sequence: TGTGCCAGCAGCAAATCACCCTCTGGACAGACAGATACGCAGTATTTT. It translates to CASSKSPSGQTDTQYF.

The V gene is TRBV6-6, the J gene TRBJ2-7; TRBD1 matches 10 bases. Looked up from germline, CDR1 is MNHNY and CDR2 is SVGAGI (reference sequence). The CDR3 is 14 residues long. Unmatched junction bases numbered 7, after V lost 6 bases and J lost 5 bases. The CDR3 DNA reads TGTGCCAGCAGGGGGGACAGGGGTTCACACGAGCAGTACTTC. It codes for CASRGDRGSHEQYF.

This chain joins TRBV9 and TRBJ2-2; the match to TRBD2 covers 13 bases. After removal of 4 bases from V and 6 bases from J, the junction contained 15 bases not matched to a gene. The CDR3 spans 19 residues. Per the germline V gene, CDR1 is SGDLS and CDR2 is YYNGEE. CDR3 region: CASSSRRTSGSRSAGELFF. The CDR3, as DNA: TGTGCCAGCAGCTCTAGAAGGACTAGCGGGAGTCGGTCAGCCGGGGAGCTGTTTTTT.

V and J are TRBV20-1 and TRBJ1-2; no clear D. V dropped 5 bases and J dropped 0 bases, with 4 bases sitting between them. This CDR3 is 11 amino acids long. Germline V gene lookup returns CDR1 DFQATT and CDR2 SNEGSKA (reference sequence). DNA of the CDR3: TGCAGTGCTTACCCTAACTATGGCTACACCTTC. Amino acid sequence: CSAYPNYGYTF.